Each of the 18 T cell receptor beta chains below was sequenced from the same sample in a study of blood T cell repertoires in COVID-19. Profiling relied on immunoSEQ multiplex PCR, and the TCRdb table lists in-frame clones only, not all of them. The table has about 14,000 clones, around 90% seen once. Material: peripheral blood. The receptors were gathered from a human donor with active COVID-19. The donor label of this sample is uncertain.

The chain recombines TRBV7-2 with TRBJ2-1; tentatively, D is TRBD1 (5 bases). Per germline, CDR1 SGHTA and CDR2 FQGNSA. V gave up 1 base and J gave up 6 bases, with 13 bases separating them. The length of the CDR3 is 15 residues. The CDR3 protein is CASSLGGRVGNEQFF. The DNA of the CDR3 is TGTGCCAGCAGCTTAGGCGGCAGGGTAGGCAATGAGCAGTTCTTC.

This chain uses TRBV5-1 with TRBJ2-1, with 7 nucleotides matching TRBD2. The CDR3 is 15 amino acids. With 4 bases clipped from V and 3 bases from J, the junction kept 7 bases outside the gene matches. Looked up from germline, CDR1 is SGHRS and CDR2 is YFSETQ. The CDR3 region has the DNA TGCGCCAGCAGCCCCACGCCTAGCGGCTACAATGAGCAGTTCTTC. Translating gives CASSPTPSGYNEQFF.

The chain recombines TRBV30 with TRBJ1-4; D gene unclear. Germline lookup yields CDR1 GTSNPN and CDR2 SVGIG (reference sequence). Between the trimmed V and J ends, which lost 2 bases and 13 bases, there was a span of 11 bases. CDR3 length: 11 amino acids. CDR3 sequence: CAWSWEGLLFF. CDR3 coding DNA: TGTGCCTGGAGTTGGGAGGGATTACTGTTTTTT. Using reference TRBV30 and TRBJ1-4 for the parts outside the CDR3, the full variable domain is SQTIHQWPATLVQPVGSPLSLECTVEGTSNPNLYWYRQAAGRGLQLLFYSVGIGQISSEVPQNLSASRPQDRQFILSSKKLLLSDSGFYLCAWSWEGLLFFGSGTQLSVL.

The rearrangement uses TRBV29-1 and TRBJ1-2; D call uncertain. Germline assignment: CDR1 SQVTM and CDR2 ANQGSEA. Trimming stripped 4 bases from V and 4 bases from J, with 10 bases between. The CDR3 has 12 amino acids. The CDR3 DNA is TGCAGCGTTGGGGAGATCTTCTATGGCTACACCTTC. Encoded protein: CSVGEIFYGYTF.

The chain uses TRBV4-1 and TRBJ1-2; 7 positions agree with TRBD1. The CDR3 consists of 14 residues. Germline V gene sequence: CDR1 MGHRA, CDR2 YSYEKL. Trimming removed 6 bases from V and 7 bases from J; junction bases left unmatched: 11. The CDR3 nucleotides read TGCGCCAGCAGTGGGGGACAGCGTCTCGGTGGCTACACCTTC. Translating it yields CASSGGQRLGGYTF.

This clone was seen only once. The genes are TRBV11-2 and TRBJ2-1; 10 bases fit TRBD1. V lost 1 base to trimming and J lost 7 bases; unmatched junction nucleotides: 10. The CDR3 has 17 residues. CDR1 and CDR2 (germline): SGHAT, FQNNGV. CDR3 region: CASSLGPGQGFVNEQFF. CDR3 bases: TGTGCCAGCAGCTTAGGCCCGGGACAGGGGTTTGTGAATGAGCAGTTCTTC.

The V call is TRBV9, the J call TRBJ2-3; no definite D call. The CDR3 loop spans 14 amino acids. V was pared by 3 bases and J by 0 bases, with 8 bases between. In germline, CDR1 is SGDLS, CDR2 YYNGEE. The CDR3 sequence is CASSDNWSTDTQYF. Written as DNA, the CDR3 is TGTGCCAGCAGCGACAATTGGAGCACAGATACGCAGTATTTT.

The rearrangement links TRBV11-3 to TRBJ2-3; TRBD1 aligns across 7 bases. From germline, CDR1 is SGHNT and CDR2 YENEEA. The V gene end was trimmed by 1 base and the J gene end by 5 bases; junction bases not matched to a gene: 9. CDR3 size: 16 residues. Written as DNA, the CDR3 is TGTGCCAGCAGCTTAGTCTCAGGGGGTGCGGGAGATACGCAGTATTTT. Translated: CASSLVSGGAGDTQYF.

The chain couples TRBV7-2 to TRBJ2-1; 8 bases fit TRBD2. V was clipped by 5 bases and J by 0 bases; unmatched bases: 6. The CDR3 runs 16 residues. CDR1 is SGHTA, CDR2 FQGNSA, per germline. CDR3 bases: TGTGCCAGCAGCGAGACTAGCGCGAGCTCCTACAATGAGCAGTTCTTC. It encodes CASSETSASSYNEQFF. Together with reference TRBV7-2 and TRBJ2-1, the CDR3 gives the full variable domain: GAGVSQSPSNKVTEKGKDVELRCDPISGHTALYWYRQSLGQGLEFLIYFQGNSAPDKSGLPSDRFSAERTGGSVSTLTIQRTQQEDSAVYLCASSETSASSYNEQFFGPGTRLTVL.

The CDR3 DNA sequence: TGTGCCAGCAGTTTATTTTTAGGGACCGGGGGTGGCTACACCTTC. Translation: CASSLFLGTGGGYTF. The gene calls are TRBV28 and TRBJ1-2, with a tentative D call TRBD1 (5 bases). V lost 1 base and J lost 7, with 16 bases in between. CDR1 and CDR2 from the germline V gene are MDHEN and SYDVKM. The CDR3 has 15 residues.

The chain is built from TRBV5-1 and TRBJ2-4, with 7 bases that match TRBD1. The length of the CDR3 is 18 residues. Germline V gives CDR1 SGHRS, CDR2 YFSETQ. After removal of 4 bases from V and 0 bases from J, the junction contained 13 bases not matched to a gene. DNA of the CDR3: TGCGCCAGCAGCGCCCAGGGACGGGACAGCTCAGCCAAAAACATTCAGTACTTC. It encodes CASSAQGRDSSAKNIQYF.

This clone showed up just a few times. The chain is built from TRBV4-1 and TRBJ2-7; TRBD1 matches 9 bases. V trimming: 2 bases; J trimming: 4 bases; junction bases outside the gene matches: 6. CDR3 size: 15 residues. Germline values: CDR1 MGHRA, CDR2 YSYEKL. Here the CDR3 DNA reads TGCGCCAGCAGCCAACCGGGACAGGGTCTGTACGAGCAGTACTTC. It translates to CASSQPGQGLYEQYF.

The chain employs TRBV19 and TRBJ1-1, with D unresolved. CDR3 length: 13 amino acids. The germline V and J ends were trimmed by 3 bases and 3 bases, with 8 bases remaining between them. The germline V gene has CDR1 LNHDA and CDR2 SQIVND (reference sequence). The CDR3 spells CASSMVGYTEAFF. The CDR3 nucleotides are TGTGCCAGTAGTATGGTGGGCTACACTGAAGCTTTCTTT.

The rearrangement joins TRBV5-1 to TRBJ2-1; D is perhaps TRBD2 (6 bases). V was shortened by 4 bases and J by 6 bases, with 17 bases between the two germline ends. CDR1 is SGHRS and CDR2 is YFSETQ in the germline V gene. CDR3 length: 15 residues. The CDR3 sequence: CASSPAEGLINEQFF. CDR3 nucleotides: TGCGCCAGCAGCCCCGCGGAGGGGCTTATCAATGAGCAGTTCTTC.

J is TRBJ2-1 and V is TRBV28, with TRBD2 matching over 14 bases. The CDR3 loop spans 15 amino acids. V lost 5 bases to trimming and J lost 8 bases; unmatched junction nucleotides: 5. Germline-derived CDR1 and CDR2 are MDHEN and SYDVKM. The CDR3 bases are TGTGCCAGCAGTCCGGGACTAGCGGGAGCGGATGAGCAGTTCTTC. Translating gives CASSPGLAGADEQFF.

This chain uses TRBV24-1 with TRBJ2-5; D ambiguous. The CDR3 runs to 13 residues. Germline CDR1 is KGHDR and CDR2 is SFDVKD. Trimming removed 12 bases at V and 4 bases at J, with 17 bases between. The DNA of the CDR3 is TGTGCCGTTGAAAGGAGTTTCTCAGAGACCCAGTACTTC. Its protein is CAVERSFSETQYF.

The chain combines TRBV5-6 with TRBJ2-1; TRBD1 might be the D (5 bases). Germline values: CDR1 SGHDT, CDR2 YYEEEE. The germline V and J ends were trimmed by 4 bases and 7 bases, with 6 bases remaining between them. This CDR3 is built from 11 residues. In DNA, the CDR3 is TGTGCCAGCAGCGGGGCTAATGAGCAGTTCTTC. As protein: CASSGANEQFF.

The genes are TRBV7-4 and TRBJ2-7; tentative D call: TRBD1 (5 bases). Trimming stripped 2 bases from V and 2 bases from J, with 10 bases between. Per the germline V gene, CDR1 is SGHVT and CDR2 is SQSDAQ. This CDR3 is 14 amino acids long. The CDR3 region is CASSLRQTTYEQYF. The CDR3 DNA reads TGTGCCAGCAGCTTACGACAGACCACCTACGAGCAGTACTTC.